This T cell receptor (beta chain) appears in the sequencing data of a study of T cell changes during pregnancy in multiple sclerosis. Assay: immunoSEQ multiplex PCR; the TCRdb copy retains only in-frame clones and omits some. This sample has about 51,000 clones, with around 93% found just once. The CDR3 consists of 15 residues. The V end was cut by 3 bases, the J end by 4 bases, with 16 bases between. CDR1 and CDR2 (germline): LNHDA, SQIVND (reference sequence). The sequencing used peripheral blood, collected in the second trimester of pregnancy. The TCR was taken from a female donor with multiple sclerosis, enrolled in a pregnancy study. This chain connects TRBV19 to TRBJ2-7, with TRBD2 as a possible D gene (6 bases). DNA of the CDR3: TGTGCCAGTAGTATCATCGCGGGACCTGGGTACGAGCAGTACTTC. It translates to CASSIIAGPGYEQYF. Complete variable domain (other parts from reference TRBV19 and TRBJ2-7): DGGITQSPKYLFRKEGQNVTLSCEQNLNHDAMYWYRQDPGQGLRLIYYSQIVNDFQKGDIAEGYSVSREKKESFPLTVTSAQKNPTAFYLCASSIIAGPGYEQYFGPGTRLTVT.